The entry that follows covers one TCR beta chain sequence. The CDR3 spans 16 residues. Trimming took off 0 bases at V and 3 bases at J, with 12 bases between the two ends. In germline, CDR1 is LGHDT, CDR2 YNNKEL (reference sequence). The data were taken from a study of CD8 T cells in Susac syndrome. With random hexamers, reverse transcription was performed on about 0.45 to 1 ug of RNA. MiXCR, run by TCRdb on the immunoSEQ multiplex PCR reads, gives a single entry per CDR3 protein. The sample contains around 300,000 distinct CDR3 sequences, approximately 85% of which appear only once. The sequenced material came from CD8+ T cells from PBMCs. This receptor was obtained from a human donor with multiple sclerosis. The V gene is TRBV3-1, the J gene TRBJ2-1; perhaps TRBD2 as D (6 bases). The CDR3 bases are TGTGCCAGCAGCCAAGATAAGGCGGGATACTACAATGAGCAGTTCTTC. Translated: CASSQDKAGYYNEQFF.